Presented here are 26 T cell receptor beta chains from one specimen sequenced in a study of metastatic and nonmetastatic thyroid tumors. TCRdb redid the clone calls on the PCR reads using MiXCR. The sample includes over 70,000 clones, less than 20% of them seen just once. Each patient came to thyroid surgery without any prior treatment (of any kind). The specimen sequenced was blood. Every receptor here comes from a female donor with papillary thyroid cancer or a benign thyroid nodule (not recorded which). Some clones in this sample may be carry-over from other donors' samples.

This clone was counted at least ten times. In the same sample, other DNA sequences code for this CDR3. V and J are TRBV10-3 and TRBJ2-1; 7 positions agree with TRBD1. V was clipped by 6 bases and J by 5 bases; unmatched bases: 10. Germline V gives CDR1 ENHRY, CDR2 SYGVKD. The CDR3 sequence is 15 residues long. CDR3 amino acids: CAISLLQGLHNEQFF. In DNA, the CDR3 is TGTGCCATCAGCCTCCTACAGGGGCTCCACAATGAGCAGTTCTTC.

Regarding this clone: A much larger clone differs by one base, so this may be a read error. The chain uses TRBV29-1 and TRBJ2-5, with a weak D call TRBD2 (6 bases). The CDR3 runs 11 residues. CDR1 and CDR2 from the germline V gene are SQVTM and ANQGSEA. With 8 bases removed from V and 5 bases from J, the gap between germline ends came to 12 bases. As DNA, the CDR3 is TGCAGCTTGGGACTCGGGGAGACCCAGTACTTC. This translates into CSLGLGETQYF.

In its sample, this clone was seen many times. The chain combines TRBV25-1 with TRBJ2-7, with D unresolved. The V and J ends lost 2 bases and 5 bases respectively, with 10 bases between them. The CDR3 consists of 13 residues. Per germline, CDR1 MGHDK and CDR2 SYGVNS. The CDR3 DNA is TGTGCCAGCAGTGAAGGGCTAGTCAACGAGCAGTACTTC. Translating it yields CASSEGLVNEQYF.

This clone appeared a few times. Being one base from a much bigger clone, this may be a read error. Other nucleotide sequences in the sample specify the same CDR3. The CDR3 DNA reads TGTGCCAGCAGCGGAACTAGCGGGAGAATTGGAGAGACTCAGTACTTC. Its protein is CASSGTSGRIGETQYF. The chain uses TRBV9 and TRBJ2-5, with 11 positions matching TRBD2. Per germline, CDR1 SGDLS and CDR2 YYNGEE. The CDR3 runs to 16 residues.

In this sample, this clone turned up many times. This chain uses TRBV12-3 or TRBV12-4 with TRBJ2-5; the D is unclear. V lost 3 bases and J lost 5, with 4 bases in between. CDR3 length: 11 amino acids. The CDR3 loop reads CASSFGETQYF. The CDR3 nucleotides are TGTGCCAGCAGTTTTGGGGAGACCCAGTACTTC.

This clone was observed at least ten times. The J gene is TRBJ2-1, the V gene TRBV24-1, with a weak D call TRBD1 (6 bases). Trimming removed 7 bases at V and 4 bases at J, with 16 bases between. The CDR3 sequence is 15 residues long. Germline-derived CDR1 and CDR2 are KGHDR and SFDVKD. The CDR3 here is CATSPRGFTYNEQFF. The CDR3 DNA sequence: TGTGCCACCAGCCCAAGGGGGTTTACATACAATGAGCAGTTCTTC.

This clone was detected ten times or more. V usage is TRBV11-2 and J usage is TRBJ2-7; 10 nucleotides match TRBD2. The CDR3 loop spans 14 amino acids. The V gene end was trimmed by 5 bases and the J gene end by 4 bases; junction bases not matched to a gene: 5. Germline V CDR1 and CDR2: SGHAT, FQNNGV. DNA of the CDR3: TGTGCCAGCAGCGCAGGACTAGCGGAATACGAGCAGTACTTC. Its protein product is CASSAGLAEYEQYF.

As regards this clone: A single base separates this from a much larger clone, so it may be a read error. This sequence joins TRBV11-1 and TRBJ2-1, with 10 nucleotides matching TRBD2. Germline values: CDR1 SGHAT, CDR2 FQDESV (reference sequence). V gave up 7 bases and J gave up 4 bases; unmatched junction bases: 16. There are 18 residues in the CDR3. This CDR3 is CASILRWASGRNYNEQFF. The DNA of the CDR3 is TGTGCCAGCATCCTCAGGTGGGCTAGCGGGAGAAATTACAATGAGCAGTTCTTC.

This clone was counted at least ten times. This clone may be a read error of a much larger clone one base away. The same CDR3 also results from other DNA sequences found in this sample. The chain combines TRBV6-1 with TRBJ2-1; TRBD2 matches 10 bases. CDR1 is MNHNS, CDR2 SASEGT, per germline. The CDR3 consists of 15 residues. The V gene end was trimmed by 6 bases and the J gene end by 5 bases; junction bases not matched to a gene: 7. The CDR3 nucleotides are TGTGCCAGCAGCCCGGGGCTAGCGGGGGACAATGAGCAGTTCTTC. Residues: CASSPGLAGDNEQFF.

J is TRBJ1-6 and V is TRBV4-1, with 7 bases lining up with TRBD1. The CDR3 consists of 16 residues. V lost 2 bases and J lost 8; bases outside the gene matches: 9. Germline V gene sequence: CDR1 MGHRA, CDR2 YSYEKL. In DNA form, the CDR3 reads TGCGCCAGCAGCCAACCAAAGACAGGGATGGATTCACCCCTCCACTTT. It translates to CASSQPKTGMDSPLHF.

This clone was picked up many times. The chain links TRBV19 to TRBJ2-1, with 9 positions matching TRBD2. Unmatched junction bases numbered 6, after V lost 10 bases and J lost 5 bases. The CDR3 has 13 residues. Germline CDR1 LNHDA, CDR2 SQIVND (reference sequence). The CDR3 spells CATTSGQNNEQFF. The DNA of the CDR3 is TGTGCCACCACTAGCGGGCAAAACAATGAGCAGTTCTTC.

The V gene is TRBV6-2 or TRBV6-3, the J gene TRBJ2-7; tentative D call: TRBD1 (5 bases). Germline CDR1 reads MNHEY; CDR2 reads SVGEGT. The CDR3 is 12 amino acids. V shed 11 bases and J shed 2 bases, with 13 bases lying between them. The CDR3 loop reads CAARTRPYEQYF. The CDR3 region has the DNA TGTGCCGCCCGGACAAGACCCTACGAGCAGTACTTC.

This clone came up many times. J is TRBJ1-1 and V is TRBV6-1; maybe TRBD1 (6 bases). This CDR3 spans 16 amino acids. The germline V gene encodes CDR1 MNHNS and CDR2 SASEGT. V lost 5 bases to trimming and J lost 4 bases, with 20 bases between them. CDR3 loop: CASSRLGGGGRTEAFF. As DNA, the CDR3 is TGTGCCAGCAGTCGGTTAGGGGGTGGGGGGCGCACTGAAGCTTTCTTT.

This clone was recorded many times. This chain uses TRBV4-2 with TRBJ2-5; TRBD1 matches at 9 bases. Germline V gene lookup returns CDR1 LGHNA and CDR2 YNFKEQ. The CDR3 length is 17 residues. With V trimmed by 4 bases and J by 3 bases, 12 bases remained unmatched. Here the CDR3 reads CASSREGPGQGEETQYF. DNA for the CDR3: TGTGCCAGCAGCCGAGAAGGACCGGGACAGGGCGAAGAGACCCAGTACTTC.

At least ten counts were recorded for this clone. This chain joins TRBV9 and TRBJ1-2, with D perhaps TRBD1 (5 bases). Germline CDR1 and CDR2: SGDLS and YYNGEE. The CDR3 spans 13 residues. The V and J ends lost 2 bases and 2 bases respectively, with 7 bases between them. The CDR3 reads CASSVGGNYGYTF. CDR3 DNA sequence: TGTGCCAGCAGCGTCGGGGGGAACTATGGCTACACCTTC. Based on the CDR3 plus reference TRBV9 and TRBJ1-2, the full variable domain is DSGVTQTPKHLITATGQRVTLRCSPRSGDLSVYWYQQSLDQGLQFLIQYYNGEERAKGNILERFSAQQFPDLHSELNLSSLELGDSALYFCASSVGGNYGYTFGSGTRLTVV.

V gene TRBV6-1 combines with J gene TRBJ2-7, with 8 bases identical to TRBD2. The V segment lost 7 bases and the J segment 3 bases; nucleotides outside the gene matches: 14. Germline CDR1 MNHNS, CDR2 SASEGT. The CDR3 spans 16 residues. CDR3 sequence: CASISLIRGGFYEQYF. CDR3 in DNA: TGTGCCAGCATCTCCTTGATTCGGGGGGGGTTCTACGAGCAGTACTTC.

The table lists this clone with a few counts. This chain links TRBV7-9 with TRBJ1-2; D not resolved. The CDR3 is made up of 15 amino acids. V lost 3 bases and J lost 0, with 11 bases in between. CDR1 is SEHNR and CDR2 is FQNEAQ in the germline V gene (reference sequence). The CDR3 DNA reads TGTGCCAGCAGCTTTCAGTTGGAGACTAACTATGGCTACACCTTC. Translated: CASSFQLETNYGYTF.

The genes are TRBV5-1 and TRBJ2-7, with TRBD2 identical over 7 bases. Germline V CDR1 and CDR2: SGHRS, YFSETQ. V lost 1 base to trimming and J lost 2 bases; unmatched junction nucleotides: 6. The CDR3 is 15 residues long. The DNA for the CDR3 is TGCGCCAGCAGCTTGTTTCCTAGCGGAACCTACGAGCAGTACTTC. It specifies CASSLFPSGTYEQYF.

This clone was counted ten times or more. The CDR3 loop reads CASSSLAGGLGEQFF. The CDR3, as DNA: TGCGCCAGCAGCTCACTAGCGGGAGGGTTAGGTGAGCAGTTCTTC. V usage is TRBV5-1 and J usage is TRBJ2-1, with 13 bases matching TRBD2. The J segment lost 9 bases and the V segment lost 3 bases, leaving 6 bases of the junction unmatched. This CDR3 has 15 residues. Germline V gives CDR1 SGHRS, CDR2 YFSETQ.

This clone was seen a few times. This chain joins TRBV4-2 and TRBJ2-1, with 7 nucleotides matching TRBD1. V was pared by 0 bases and J by 5 bases, with 4 bases of the junction left unmatched. This CDR3 has 15 residues. Germline assignment: CDR1 LGHNA and CDR2 YNFKEQ. CDR3 in amino acids: CASSQDGQVHNEQFF. The CDR3 DNA sequence: TGTGCCAGCAGCCAAGATGGACAGGTCCACAATGAGCAGTTCTTC.

This clone was recorded a few times. A single base separates this from a much larger clone, so it may be a read error. The sample has other DNA sequences that encode this CDR3 too. V and J are TRBV18 and TRBJ1-1; 7 bases are a match to TRBD1. Germline CDR1 is KGHSH and CDR2 is LQKENI. This CDR3 is built from 14 residues. CDR3 nucleotide sequence: TGTGCTAGCTCACCAGACGGGCAGGGGGCTGAAGCTTTCTTT. Translation gives CASSPDGQGAEAFF.

This clone was picked up many times. This chain joins TRBV10-1 and TRBJ2-5, with D maybe TRBD1 (6 bases). CDR3 length equals 13 residues. The V gene lost 5 bases and the J gene lost 1 base, with 8 bases spanning the gap. Germline V gives CDR1 WNHNN, CDR2 SYGVQD (reference sequence). The CDR3 here is CASSPDSQETQYF. CDR3 DNA sequence: TGCGCCAGCAGTCCGGACAGCCAAGAGACCCAGTACTTC.

The table lists this clone with many counts. This chain links TRBV12-3 or TRBV12-4 with TRBJ2-3, with 9 positions matching TRBD1. The J segment lost 4 bases and the V segment lost 6 bases, leaving 5 bases of the junction unmatched. This CDR3 is built from 14 residues. CDR3 nucleotides: TGTGCCAGCAGCCCGACAGGGGGGGCAGATACGCAGTATTTT. Its protein is CASSPTGGADTQYF.

This clone was detected many times. The rearrangement joins TRBV28 to TRBJ1-5; the D gene is possibly TRBD1 (5 bases). Trimming took off 5 bases at V and 5 bases at J, with 19 bases between the two ends. The CDR3 runs to 16 residues. CDR1 and CDR2 (germline): MDHEN, SYDVKM. DNA for the CDR3: TGTGCCAGCAGTCCGGAAACCGGGACCGTTGATCAGCCCCAGCATTTT. This translates into CASSPETGTVDQPQHF.

This clone was picked up many times. The genes are TRBV7-9 and TRBJ1-5, with D unclear. V was shortened by 5 bases and J by 6 bases, with 5 bases between the two germline ends. CDR1 is SEHNR, CDR2 FQNEAQ, per germline (reference sequence). The CDR3 has 11 amino acids. The CDR3 spells CASSPPQPQHF. The DNA of the CDR3 is TGTGCCAGCAGCCCACCTCAGCCCCAGCATTTT.

Details on this clone: This may stem from a read error, because a much larger clone lies one nucleotide away. The chain links TRBV11-2 to TRBJ2-1; 9 bases are a match to TRBD2. This CDR3 contains 15 residues. Per germline, CDR1 SGHAT and CDR2 FQNNGV. This chain's CDR3 is CASSLLTSGLWEQLF. CDR3 nucleotide sequence: TGTGCCAGCAGCTTACTAACTAGCGGGCTATGGGAGCAGCTCTTC.